This T cell receptor (beta chain) appears in the sequencing data of a study of T cell clonotyping in hematopoietic cell transplantation (TCRdb year 2021). Background for the entire study: Recipient samples taken before transplant were collected after cytoreduction. The study collected some 150 blood samples from approximately 32 consecutive transplant recipients and their related donors. Patients were recruited between late 2015 and 2017 and followed until late 2020 or death. Overall study outcomes, separate from this receptor: Donor and pretransplant recipient Inverse Simpson Index values predicted broader posttransplant TCR repertoire diversity. After transplant, TCR diversity in recipients dropped, and pathologically expanded clonotypes increased progressively from day 30 to day 180. Sample size was limited, and cells were not sorted, so CD4 and CD8 repertoire contributions could not be separated. Recipient repertoires showed only a small fraction of overlap with donor repertoires, and over 95% appeared de novo at the given depth.

About this clone: This receptor's antigen is unknown. No qualities accompany the bases; no much larger clone lies one base away.

The germline V gene sets CDR1 to MNHNS and CDR2 to SASEGT. The CDR3 numbers 18 residues from cysteine through phenylalanine. The DNA shown is the 54-base CDR3, in frame from base 1. The trim is 3 bases for V and 0 bases for J, with a gap of 17 bases between the germline ends. The immunoSEQ assay, a bias-controlled multiplex PCR with V- and J-specific primers, was used to amplify TCR beta CDR3 regions from genomic DNA. A second PCR step added a proprietary barcode and Illumina adapter sequences to the CDR3 amplicons. An Illumina MiSeq instrument was used for sequencing of the CDR3 libraries. The authors' analysis ran thus. Export and quality control were performed with immunoSEQ Analyzer 3.0, and downstream analyses were performed with R Bioconductor and Immunarch. Only productive rearrangements in the normalized downsampled data set went into calculating the repertoire metrics. In the normalized cohort, a clonotype counted as pathologically expanded if the clonotype was larger than 5 templates. The Inverse Simpson Index was used to measure repertoire diversity. The non-normalized data set was used for CMV-specificity analyses so that all clonotypes could be captured. This is the immuneACCESS table as TCRdb keeps it, with only in-frame sequences that have V and J called. A part of the clones is gone; compared with another copy, unresolved V genes explain less than half, and the rest is unexplained. The V and J calls and clone size were taken over from that table, and D and trimming were inferred from the DNA. The sample table shows approximately 3,100 clones, and approximately 95% are seen once. The top ten clonotypes cover about 1.5% of the sample.

This specimen's time point label, interpreted: recipient sample about 28 days before transplant, after cytoreduction. Blood from recipients was drawn roughly 28 days before transplant, then again at days 30, 100 and 180 after transplant. Nuclei Lysis Solution was used to extract genomic DNA from fresh or cryopreserved unfractionated peripheral blood mononuclear cells. The rearrangement combines TRBV6-1 with TRBJ1-4; no D gene can be assigned with confidence. This TCR derives from a woman aged 45-60 years with chronic myeloid leukemia. Some clones in this sample may be carry-over from other donors' samples. The material sequenced was peripheral blood mononuclear cells, taken before stem cell transplant. The CDR3 corresponds to CASSDPIRQRATNEKLFF. The DNA sequence is given as TGTGCCAGCAGTGACCCCATCCGCCAGCGAGCAACTAATGAAAAACTGTTTTTT.